This T cell receptor beta chain was identified in a study of T cells in Graves' hyperthyroidism and ophthalmopathy. Exclusions: uncontrolled infection, other autoimmune disease, pregnancy, lactation. RNA transcripts provided the source from which TCR beta CDR3 regions were amplified. With the HTBI primer set, the TCR CDR3 went through a first round of RT-PCR. TCRdb re-derived calls from the multiplex PCR reads in MiXCR, one entry per CDR3 protein. Of 540,000 or so distinct CDR3 sequences listed, approximately 44% are singletons. CDR1 is SEHNR and CDR2 is FQNEAQ in the germline V gene (reference sequence). V was cut by 6 bases and J by 0 bases, with 24 bases left in between. The CDR3 runs to 18 residues. This clonotype was seen just once. The antigen remains unidentified. Study-wide results and limits: Appearing also in blood were most of the thyroid clonotypes expanded above 0.001.

This TCR was sampled from an adult woman with Graves' disease, either hyperthyroidism or ophthalmopathy (not recorded which). The V and J genes are TRBV7-9 and TRBJ2-7; weak D call: TRBD2 (8 bases). The sample was peripheral blood or thyroid tissue (not recorded which). The CDR3 nucleotides are TGTGCCAGCAGTCCGACGCAGGGGGGGACTAGTACCTCCTACGAGCAGTACTTC. Residues: CASSPTQGGTSTSYEQYF.